Presented here are 11 T cell receptor beta chains from one specimen sequenced in a study of T cells after yellow fever vaccination. In TCRdb, the 5' RACE reads were re-called with MiXCR into one record per CDR3 protein. The table shows some 160,000 distinct CDR3 sequences, with roughly a tenth occurring only once. Specimen: CD8+ T cells sorted from PBMCs, collected 45 days after the yellow fever booster vaccination. The receptors come from a man aged 18 to 30 who received the YFV17D yellow fever vaccine.

This clonotype showed up just a few times. The chain joins TRBV11-2 to TRBJ1-6, with D possibly matching TRBD1 (6 bases). Germline CDR1 is SGHAT and CDR2 is FQNNGV. V dropped 5 bases and J dropped 7 bases, with 24 bases sitting between them. The CDR3 runs to 18 residues. The DNA of the CDR3 is TGTGCCAGCAGCGGAAGGACAGACTATATTTCCGCAAATTCACCCCTCCACTTT. Translated, it gives CASSGRTDYISANSPLHF.

This clonotype turned up a few times. The chain couples TRBV7-9 to TRBJ2-5; TRBD1 agrees at 8 bases. V shed 6 bases and J 5 bases; nucleotides not matched to a gene: 11. Germline V gene lookup returns CDR1 SEHNR and CDR2 FQNEAQ (reference sequence). The CDR3 consists of 15 residues. CDR3 DNA sequence: TGTGCCAGCAGTTCTTACGACAGGGGAGGCGAGACCCAGTACTTC. Protein product: CASSSYDRGGETQYF.

This clonotype has a handful of counts. V and J are TRBV4-3 and TRBJ2-7; D unclear. CDR1 is LGHNA, CDR2 YSLEER, per germline. Trimming pared 0 bases from V and 0 bases from J, leaving 12 bases between. This CDR3 region has 16 residues. The CDR3 region has the DNA TGCGCCAGCAGCCAAGATTCTGGGAAACTCTCCTACGAGCAGTACTTC. Translation: CASSQDSGKLSYEQYF.

This clonotype was detected only a few times. The V and J genes are TRBV4-3 and TRBJ2-1, with D possibly matching TRBD1 (5 bases). This CDR3 comprises 13 residues. The germline gives CDR1 LGHNA, CDR2 YSLEER. Trimming removed 5 bases at V and 11 bases at J, with 16 bases between. The CDR3 DNA sequence: TGCGCCAGCAGCGGCCTTGACAGAAATCAGCAGTTCTTC. Translating gives CASSGLDRNQQFF.

There are many counts of this clonotype. V usage is TRBV4-2 and J usage is TRBJ2-3, with D hard to call. Germline V gives CDR1 LGHNA, CDR2 YNFKEQ. This CDR3 is built from 14 residues. The ends were cut back, 0 bases at V and 4 bases at J, with 8 bases in the middle. The CDR3 is CASSQEGSPDTQYF. CDR3 nucleotides: TGTGCCAGCAGCCAAGAGGGTAGCCCAGATACGCAGTATTTT.

This clonotype has more than one count but fewer than ten. The rearrangement joins TRBV7-9 to TRBJ1-5; the D is unclear. Trimming removed 5 bases from V and 4 bases from J, with 21 bases in between. The CDR3 length is 17 residues. Germline CDR1 and CDR2: SEHNR and FQNEAQ (reference sequence). CDR3 loop: CASSPSDGRRLNQPQHF. DNA for the CDR3: TGTGCCAGCAGCCCCTCGGACGGACGGCGCCTTAATCAGCCCCAGCATTTT.

This clonotype was observed a few times. The V and J genes are TRBV15 and TRBJ1-2, with 10 bases fitting TRBD1. The germline V gene encodes CDR1 LNHNV and CDR2 YYDKDF (reference sequence). This CDR3 has 18 residues. Germline trimming cut 0 bases from V and 3 bases from J; bases unmatched to any gene: 10. The CDR3 DNA reads TGTGCCACCAGCAGAGATGCTAAAGACAGGGGGCGCGACTATGGCTACACCTTC. Protein sequence: CATSRDAKDRGRDYGYTF.

This clonotype was seen a few times. V and J are TRBV7-9 and TRBJ2-5; D is ambiguous. The CDR3 is 11 residues long. V gave up 4 bases and J gave up 7 bases, with 7 bases separating them. The germline V gene encodes CDR1 SEHNR and CDR2 FQNEAQ (reference sequence). CDR3 residues: CASSSVGTQYF. Here the CDR3 DNA reads TGTGCCAGCAGCTCCGTTGGGACCCAGTACTTC.

This clonotype was seen more than once but under ten times. The rearrangement uses TRBV6-5 and TRBJ1-1; perhaps TRBD1 as D (5 bases). Between the trimmed V and J ends, which lost 6 bases and 2 bases, there was a span of 10 bases. This CDR3 has 13 amino acids. Germline-derived CDR1 and CDR2 are MNHEY and SVGAGI. CDR3 bases: TGTGCCAGCAGACCCGGACAAAACACTGAAGCTTTCTTT. Its protein is CASRPGQNTEAFF.

The chain uses TRBV7-9 and TRBJ2-3; TRBD1 might be the D (7 bases). The V end lost 8 bases, the J end lost 0 bases, and 15 bases lay between the germline ends. CDR1 and CDR2 from the germline V gene are SEHNR and FQNEAQ (reference sequence). The CDR3 consists of 15 residues. CDR3 amino acids: CASAPEGASTDTQYF. CDR3 DNA sequence: TGTGCCAGCGCCCCGGAGGGGGCTAGCACAGATACGCAGTATTTT.

Note on this clonotype: One end of the junction varies from germline; a read error may be responsible. The genes are TRBV5-6 and TRBJ2-7, with a possible D match to TRBD2 (5 bases). There are 14 residues in the CDR3. CDR1 is SGHDT and CDR2 is YYEEEE in the germline V gene. This CDR3 reads CAGSLGSIAYEQYF. The CDR3 DNA reads as TGTGCCGGCAGCTTGGGGAGTATAGCCTACGAGCAGTACTTC.